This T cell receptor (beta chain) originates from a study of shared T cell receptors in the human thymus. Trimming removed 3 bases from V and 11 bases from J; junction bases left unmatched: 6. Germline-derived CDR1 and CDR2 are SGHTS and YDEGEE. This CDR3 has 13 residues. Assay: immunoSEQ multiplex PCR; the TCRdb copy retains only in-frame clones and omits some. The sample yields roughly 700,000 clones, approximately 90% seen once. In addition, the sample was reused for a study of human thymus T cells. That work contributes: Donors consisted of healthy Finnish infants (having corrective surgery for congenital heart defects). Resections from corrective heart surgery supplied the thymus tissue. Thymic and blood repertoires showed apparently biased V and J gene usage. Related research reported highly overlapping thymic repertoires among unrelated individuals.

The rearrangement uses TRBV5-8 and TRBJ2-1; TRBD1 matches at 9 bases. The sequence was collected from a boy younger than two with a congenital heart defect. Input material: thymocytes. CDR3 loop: CASSSVQGAKQFF. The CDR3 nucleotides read TGTGCCAGCAGCTCGGTACAGGGGGCAAAGCAGTTCTTC.